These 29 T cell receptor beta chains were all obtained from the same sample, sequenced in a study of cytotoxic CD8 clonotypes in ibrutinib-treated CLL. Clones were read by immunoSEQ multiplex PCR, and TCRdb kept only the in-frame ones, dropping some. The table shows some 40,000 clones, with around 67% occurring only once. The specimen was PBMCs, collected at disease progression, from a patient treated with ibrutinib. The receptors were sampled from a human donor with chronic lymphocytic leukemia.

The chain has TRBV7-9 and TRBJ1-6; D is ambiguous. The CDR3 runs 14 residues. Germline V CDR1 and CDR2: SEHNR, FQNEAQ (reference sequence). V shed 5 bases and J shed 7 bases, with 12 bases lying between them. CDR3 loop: CASSPSPPNSPLHF. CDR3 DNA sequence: TGTGCCAGCAGCCCATCCCCCCCCAATTCACCCCTCCACTTT. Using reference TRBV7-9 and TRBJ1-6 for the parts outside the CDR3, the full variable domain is DTGVSQNPRHKITKRGQNVTFRCDPISEHNRLYWYRQTLGQGPEFLTYFQNEAQLEKSRLLSDRFSAERPKGSFSTLEIQRTEQGDSAMYLCASSPSPPNSPLHFGNGTRLTVT.

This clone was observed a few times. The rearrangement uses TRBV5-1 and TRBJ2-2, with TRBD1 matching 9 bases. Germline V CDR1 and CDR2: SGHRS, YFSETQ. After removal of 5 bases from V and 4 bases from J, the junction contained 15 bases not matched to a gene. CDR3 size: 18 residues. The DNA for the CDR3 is TGCGCCAGCAGAGCCGGGACAGGGAGTGTCATGACCACCGGGGAGCTGTTTTTT. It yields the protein CASRAGTGSVMTTGELFF.

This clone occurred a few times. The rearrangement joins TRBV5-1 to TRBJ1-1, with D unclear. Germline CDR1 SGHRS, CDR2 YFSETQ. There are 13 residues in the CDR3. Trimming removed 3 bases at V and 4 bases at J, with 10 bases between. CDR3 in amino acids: CASSSGPTTEAFF. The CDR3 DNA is TGCGCCAGCAGCTCCGGGCCCACCACTGAAGCTTTCTTT.

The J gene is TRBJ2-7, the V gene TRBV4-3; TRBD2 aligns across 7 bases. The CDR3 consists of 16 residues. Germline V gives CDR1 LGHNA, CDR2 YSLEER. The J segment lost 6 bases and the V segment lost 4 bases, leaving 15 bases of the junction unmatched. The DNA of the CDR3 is TGCGCCAGCAGCCTCTCTTGGGGCGGGAGAAACATCGAGCAGTACTTC. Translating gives CASSLSWGGRNIEQYF.

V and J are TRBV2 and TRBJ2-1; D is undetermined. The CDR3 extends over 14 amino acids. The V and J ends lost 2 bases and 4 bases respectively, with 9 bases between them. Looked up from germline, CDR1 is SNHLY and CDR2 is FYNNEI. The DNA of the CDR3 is TGTGCCAGCAGTGAACAGGATCTGTACAATGAGCAGTTCTTC. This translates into CASSEQDLYNEQFF.

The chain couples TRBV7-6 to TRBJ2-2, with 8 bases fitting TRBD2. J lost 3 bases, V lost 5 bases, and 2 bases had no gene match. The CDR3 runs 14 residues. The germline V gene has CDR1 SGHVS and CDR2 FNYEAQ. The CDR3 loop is CASSVLADTGELFF. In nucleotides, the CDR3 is TGTGCCAGCAGCGTACTAGCGGACACCGGGGAGCTGTTTTTT. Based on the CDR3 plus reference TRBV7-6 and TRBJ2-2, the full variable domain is GAGVSQSPRYKVTKRGQDVALRCDPISGHVSLYWYRQALGQGPEFLTYFNYEAQQDKSGLPNDRFSAERPEGSISTLTIQRTEQRDSAMYRCASSVLADTGELFFGEGSRLTVL.

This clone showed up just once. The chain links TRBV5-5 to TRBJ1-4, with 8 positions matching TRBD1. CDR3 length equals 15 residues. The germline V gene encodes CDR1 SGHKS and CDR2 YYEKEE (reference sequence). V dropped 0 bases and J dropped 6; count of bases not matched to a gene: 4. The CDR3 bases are TGTGCCAGCAGCTTGGCAGGGGGCGTGGATGAAAAACTGTTTTTT. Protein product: CASSLAGGVDEKLFF.

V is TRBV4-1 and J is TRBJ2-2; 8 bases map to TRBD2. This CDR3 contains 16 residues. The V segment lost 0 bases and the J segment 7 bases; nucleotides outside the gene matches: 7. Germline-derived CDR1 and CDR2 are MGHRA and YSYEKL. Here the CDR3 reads CASSQDRAGGHGELFF. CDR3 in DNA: TGCGCCAGCAGCCAAGATAGGGCGGGAGGCCACGGGGAGCTGTTTTTT.

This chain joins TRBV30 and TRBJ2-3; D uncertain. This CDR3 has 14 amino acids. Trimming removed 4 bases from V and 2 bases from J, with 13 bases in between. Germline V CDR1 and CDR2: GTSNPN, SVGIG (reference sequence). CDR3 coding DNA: TGTGCCTGGACCCCCTTGCAGAACACAGATACGCAGTATTTT. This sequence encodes CAWTPLQNTDTQYF.

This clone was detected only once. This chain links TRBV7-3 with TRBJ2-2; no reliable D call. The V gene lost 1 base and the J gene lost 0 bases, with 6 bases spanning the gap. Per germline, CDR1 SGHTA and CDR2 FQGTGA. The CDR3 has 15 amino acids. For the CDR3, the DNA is TGTGCCAGCAGCTTAATGGCAACGAACACCGGGGAGCTGTTTTTT. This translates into CASSLMATNTGELFF.

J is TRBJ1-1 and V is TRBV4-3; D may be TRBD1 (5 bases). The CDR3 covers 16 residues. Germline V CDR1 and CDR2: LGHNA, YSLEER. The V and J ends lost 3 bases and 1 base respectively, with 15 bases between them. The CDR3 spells CASSHLKTQGNTEAFF. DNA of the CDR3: TGCGCCAGCAGCCATCTTAAGACGCAGGGGAACACTGAAGCTTTCTTT.

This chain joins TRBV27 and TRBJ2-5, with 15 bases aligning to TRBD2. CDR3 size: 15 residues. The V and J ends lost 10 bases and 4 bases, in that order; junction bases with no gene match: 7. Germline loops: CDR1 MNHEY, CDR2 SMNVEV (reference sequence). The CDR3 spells CATHGLAGGVETQYF. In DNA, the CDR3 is TGTGCCACTCACGGACTAGCGGGAGGGGTAGAGACCCAGTACTTC.

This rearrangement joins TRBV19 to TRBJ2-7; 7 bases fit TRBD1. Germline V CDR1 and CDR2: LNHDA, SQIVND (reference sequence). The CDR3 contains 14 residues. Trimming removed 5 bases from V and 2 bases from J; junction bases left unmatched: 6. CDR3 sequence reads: CASSATGSPYEQYF. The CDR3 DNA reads TGTGCCAGTAGTGCGACAGGGTCCCCCTACGAGCAGTACTTC.

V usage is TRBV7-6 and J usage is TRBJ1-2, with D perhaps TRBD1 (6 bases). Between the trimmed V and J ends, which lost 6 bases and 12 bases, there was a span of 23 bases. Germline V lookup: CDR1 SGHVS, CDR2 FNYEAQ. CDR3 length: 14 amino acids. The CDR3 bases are TGTGCCAGCAGAAGAGCCCATCCTCGGGGGCAGGACACCTTC. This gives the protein CASRRAHPRGQDTF.

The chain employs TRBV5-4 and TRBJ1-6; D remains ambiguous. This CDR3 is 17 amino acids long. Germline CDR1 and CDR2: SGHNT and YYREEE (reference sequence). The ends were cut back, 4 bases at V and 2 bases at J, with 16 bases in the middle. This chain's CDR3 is CASSDLSREPYNSPLHF. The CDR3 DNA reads TGTGCCAGCAGCGATCTTTCGAGGGAGCCCTATAATTCACCCCTCCACTTT.

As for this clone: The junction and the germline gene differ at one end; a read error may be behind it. The CDR3 DNA reads as TGTGCCAGCGGTTTTCCGCTAGCGGTAGCTCATACGCAGTATTTT. It specifies CASGFPLAVAHTQYF. This sequence joins TRBV28 and TRBJ2-3, with 7 bases aligning to TRBD2. Germline V gives CDR1 MDHEN, CDR2 SYDVKM. The CDR3 sequence is 15 residues long.

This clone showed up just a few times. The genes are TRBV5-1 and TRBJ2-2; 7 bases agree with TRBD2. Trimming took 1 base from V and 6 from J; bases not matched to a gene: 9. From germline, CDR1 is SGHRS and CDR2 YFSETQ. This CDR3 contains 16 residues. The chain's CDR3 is CASSLQVAGEAGELFF. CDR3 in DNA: TGCGCCAGCAGCTTGCAGGTGGCGGGAGAAGCCGGGGAGCTGTTTTTT.

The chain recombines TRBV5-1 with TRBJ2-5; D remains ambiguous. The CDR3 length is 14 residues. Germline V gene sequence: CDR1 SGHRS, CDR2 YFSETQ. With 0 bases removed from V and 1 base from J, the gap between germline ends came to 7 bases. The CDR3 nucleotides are TGCGCCAGCAGCTTGGCACTAATCCAAGAGACCCAGTACTTC. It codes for CASSLALIQETQYF.

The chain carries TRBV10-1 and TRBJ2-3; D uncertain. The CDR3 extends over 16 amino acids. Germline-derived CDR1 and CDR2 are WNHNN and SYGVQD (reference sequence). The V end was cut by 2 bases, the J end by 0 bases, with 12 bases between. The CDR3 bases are TGCGCCAGCAGTGAGAGGCTGACTTCTAGCACAGATACGCAGTATTTT. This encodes CASSERLTSSTDTQYF.

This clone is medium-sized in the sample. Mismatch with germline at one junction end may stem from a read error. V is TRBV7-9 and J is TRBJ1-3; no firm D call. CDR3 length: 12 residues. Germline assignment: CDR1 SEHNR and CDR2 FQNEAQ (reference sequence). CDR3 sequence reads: CASGFQENTIYF. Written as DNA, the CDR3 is TGTGCCAGCGGCTTCCAGGAAAACACCATATATTTT.

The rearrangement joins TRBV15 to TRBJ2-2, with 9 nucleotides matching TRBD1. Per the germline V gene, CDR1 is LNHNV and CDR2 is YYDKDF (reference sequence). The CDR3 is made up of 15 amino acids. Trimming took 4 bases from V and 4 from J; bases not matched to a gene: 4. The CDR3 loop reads CATSTQGAVTGELFF. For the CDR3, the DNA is TGTGCCACCAGCACACAGGGGGCAGTCACCGGGGAGCTGTTTTTT.

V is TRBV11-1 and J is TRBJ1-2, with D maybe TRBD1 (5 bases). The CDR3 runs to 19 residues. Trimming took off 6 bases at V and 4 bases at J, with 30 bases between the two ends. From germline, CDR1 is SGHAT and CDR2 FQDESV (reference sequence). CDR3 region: CASSLGDRLGSNPIYGYTF. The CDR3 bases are TGTGCCAGCAGTTTGGGGGATCGTCTCGGTTCGAATCCGATCTATGGCTACACCTTC.

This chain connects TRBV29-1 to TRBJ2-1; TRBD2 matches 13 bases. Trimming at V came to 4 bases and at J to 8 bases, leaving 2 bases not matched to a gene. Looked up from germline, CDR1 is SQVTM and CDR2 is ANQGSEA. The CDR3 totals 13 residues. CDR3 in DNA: TGCAGCGTTGGGACTAGCGGGAGCGATGAGCAGTTCTTC. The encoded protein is CSVGTSGSDEQFF.

As DNA, the CDR3 is TGTGCCAGCAGTGGATTGTCGCACGGGGAGCTGTTTTTT. Amino acid sequence: CASSGLSHGELFF. This rearrangement joins TRBV25-1 to TRBJ2-2; D remains ambiguous. The CDR3 sequence is 13 residues long. Trimming took off 4 bases at V and 7 bases at J, with 10 bases between the two ends. Germline CDR1 and CDR2: MGHDK and SYGVNS.

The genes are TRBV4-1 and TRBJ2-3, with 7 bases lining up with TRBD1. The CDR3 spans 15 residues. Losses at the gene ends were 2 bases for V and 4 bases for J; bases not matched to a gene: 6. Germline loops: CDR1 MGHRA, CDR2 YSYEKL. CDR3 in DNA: TGCGCCAGCAGCCAACTAAACAGGGGTGCAGATACGCAGTATTTT. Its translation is CASSQLNRGADTQYF.

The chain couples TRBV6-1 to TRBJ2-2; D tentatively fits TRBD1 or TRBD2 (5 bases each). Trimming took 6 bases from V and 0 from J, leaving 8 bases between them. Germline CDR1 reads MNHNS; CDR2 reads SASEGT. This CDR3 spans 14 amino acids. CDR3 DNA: TGTGCCAGCAGGGGGACCGCGAACACCGGGGAGCTGTTTTTT. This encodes CASRGTANTGELFF.

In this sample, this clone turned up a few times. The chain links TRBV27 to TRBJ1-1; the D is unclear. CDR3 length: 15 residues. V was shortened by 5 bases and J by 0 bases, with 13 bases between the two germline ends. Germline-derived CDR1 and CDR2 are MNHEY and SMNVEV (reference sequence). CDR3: CASSPLRTVNTEAFF. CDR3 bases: TGTGCCAGCAGTCCACTACGGACGGTGAACACTGAAGCTTTCTTT.

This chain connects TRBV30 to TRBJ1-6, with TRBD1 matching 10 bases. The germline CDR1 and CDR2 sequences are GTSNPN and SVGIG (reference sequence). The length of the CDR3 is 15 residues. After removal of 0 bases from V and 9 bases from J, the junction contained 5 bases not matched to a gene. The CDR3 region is CAWSVIGTGVSPLHF. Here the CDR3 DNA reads TGTGCCTGGAGTGTTATAGGGACAGGGGTTTCACCCCTCCACTTT.

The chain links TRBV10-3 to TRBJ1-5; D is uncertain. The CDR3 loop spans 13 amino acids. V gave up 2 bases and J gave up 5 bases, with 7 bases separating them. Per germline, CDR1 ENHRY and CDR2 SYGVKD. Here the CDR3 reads CAISEEGYQPQHF. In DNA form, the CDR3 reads TGTGCCATCAGTGAGGAGGGCTATCAGCCCCAGCATTTT.